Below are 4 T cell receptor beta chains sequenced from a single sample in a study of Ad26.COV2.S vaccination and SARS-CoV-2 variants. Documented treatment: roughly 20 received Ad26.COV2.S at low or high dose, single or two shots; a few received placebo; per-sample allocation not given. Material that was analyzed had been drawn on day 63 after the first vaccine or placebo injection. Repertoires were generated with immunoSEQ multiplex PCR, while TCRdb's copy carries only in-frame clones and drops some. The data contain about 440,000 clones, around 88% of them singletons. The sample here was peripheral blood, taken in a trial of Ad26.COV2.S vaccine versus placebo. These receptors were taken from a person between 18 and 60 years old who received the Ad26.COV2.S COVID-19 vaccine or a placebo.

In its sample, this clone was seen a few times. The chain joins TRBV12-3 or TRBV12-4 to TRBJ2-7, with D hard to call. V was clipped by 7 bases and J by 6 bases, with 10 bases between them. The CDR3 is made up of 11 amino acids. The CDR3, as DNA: TGTGCCAGCACACCCACATGCGAGCAGTACTTC. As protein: CASTPTCEQYF.

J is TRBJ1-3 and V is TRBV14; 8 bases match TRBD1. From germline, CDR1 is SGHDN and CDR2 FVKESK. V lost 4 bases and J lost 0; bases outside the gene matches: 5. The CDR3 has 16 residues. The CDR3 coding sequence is TGTGCCAGCAGCCGAACGGACAGGGTCTCTGGAAACACCATATATTTT. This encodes CASSRTDRVSGNTIYF.

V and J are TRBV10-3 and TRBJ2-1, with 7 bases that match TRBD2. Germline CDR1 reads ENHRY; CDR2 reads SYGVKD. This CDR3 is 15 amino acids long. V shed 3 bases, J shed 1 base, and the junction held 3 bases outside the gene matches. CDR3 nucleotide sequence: TGTGCCATCAGTGATGGACTAGGGTCCTACAATGAGCAGTTCTTC. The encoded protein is CAISDGLGSYNEQFF.

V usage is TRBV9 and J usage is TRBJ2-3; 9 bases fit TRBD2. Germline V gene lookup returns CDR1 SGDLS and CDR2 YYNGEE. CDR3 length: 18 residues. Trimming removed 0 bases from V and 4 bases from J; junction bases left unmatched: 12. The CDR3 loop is CASSVGAAGGRVSDTQYF. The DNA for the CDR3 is TGTGCCAGCAGCGTAGGGGCAGCGGGAGGACGTGTATCAGATACGCAGTATTTT.